The 6 T cell receptor beta chains presented below share a single source sample, sequenced in a study of T cell repertoires in cytomegalovirus infection. Their antigen targets remain unknown. TCRdb fed the reads into MiXCR, producing one record per CDR3 protein. The sample has roughly 700,000 distinct CDR3 sequences, about 33% seen once. Sequenced here: cultured PBMCs, sampled from culture after CMV antigen stimulation. The receptors here all came from a human donor in good health (CMV status not recorded). Some clones in this sample may be carry-over from other donors' samples.

The CDR3 DNA reads TGTGCCAGCAGCTTTATGGGGTACGGGGAAGCTTTCTTT. It specifies CASSFMGYGEAFF. The rearrangement links TRBV7-2 to TRBJ1-1; D is unclear. Trimming removed 3 bases from V and 8 bases from J, with 13 bases in between. The germline V gene has CDR1 SGHTA and CDR2 FQGNSA. The CDR3 covers 13 residues. The variable domain in full, with the rest retrieved from reference TRBV7-2 and TRBJ1-1, is GAGVSQSPSNKVTEKGKDVELRCDPISGHTALYWYRQSLGQGLEFLIYFQGNSAPDKSGLPSDRFSAERTGGSVSTLTIQRTQQEDSAVYLCASSFMGYGEAFFGQGTRLTVV.

This clonotype was counted only a few times. V is TRBV6-6 and J is TRBJ1-2, with D possibly being TRBD1 (5 bases). Germline V gene lookup returns CDR1 MNHNY and CDR2 SVGAGI (reference sequence). With 8 bases removed from V and 0 bases from J, the gap between germline ends came to 19 bases. The CDR3 has 16 amino acids. The CDR3 loop is CASVRESQAPNYGYTF. In DNA, the CDR3 is TGTGCCAGCGTCAGGGAGTCACAGGCCCCTAACTATGGCTACACCTTC.

This clonotype was recorded a few times. The chain joins TRBV20-1 to TRBJ2-3; D possibly corresponds to TRBD1 (6 bases). Trimming stripped 5 bases from V and 2 bases from J, with 11 bases between. Germline V gene lookup returns CDR1 DFQATT and CDR2 SNEGSKA (reference sequence). The CDR3 is 13 amino acids. The CDR3: CSAFRDTTDTQYF. For the CDR3, the DNA is TGCAGTGCTTTCCGGGACACCACAGATACGCAGTATTTT.

Only a few counts were recorded for this clonotype. This chain links TRBV10-3 with TRBJ2-3; tentatively, D is TRBD1 (5 bases). The CDR3 has 13 residues. V lost 0 bases to trimming and J lost 9 bases, with 10 bases between them. CDR1 and CDR2 from the germline V gene are ENHRY and SYGVKD. CDR3 bases: TGTGCCATCAGTGAGTCGGGGCCCGGAACGCAGTATTTT. It translates to CAISESGPGTQYF.

The genes are TRBV10-3 and TRBJ2-3; 9 positions agree with TRBD2. Germline V gives CDR1 ENHRY, CDR2 SYGVKD. The V segment lost 5 bases and the J segment 2 bases; nucleotides outside the gene matches: 5. The CDR3 sequence is 15 residues long. The CDR3 DNA reads TGTGCCATCAGTCCCCTAGCGGGGACCACAGATACGCAGTATTTT. Residues: CAISPLAGTTDTQYF.

This clonotype was observed a handful of times. The rearrangement uses TRBV19 and TRBJ2-4, with 9 positions matching TRBD1. The junction had 16 bases not matched to a gene; V was cut back by 6 bases and J by 1 base. Germline V gene sequence: CDR1 LNHDA, CDR2 SQIVND (reference sequence). The length of the CDR3 is 19 residues. The CDR3 sequence is CASSASGQGSQGAKNIQYF. The DNA for the CDR3 is TGTGCCAGTAGCGCCTCGGGACAGGGATCTCAAGGGGCCAAAAACATTCAGTACTTC. Using reference TRBV19 and TRBJ2-4 for the parts outside the CDR3, the full variable domain is DGGITQSPKYLFRKEGQNVTLSCEQNLNHDAMYWYRQDPGQGLRLIYYSQIVNDFQKGDIAEGYSVSREKKESFPLTVTSAQKNPTAFYLCASSASGQGSQGAKNIQYFGAGTRLSVL.